This T cell receptor beta chain comes out of a study of T-cell reconstitution after alpha-beta-depleted transplantation in children. This clonotype was found many times. The antigen is not known. Notes on the study in general: T-cell counts and diversity at one year post-transplant came mainly from newly produced T cells. Some patients showed high day-60 TCRbeta diversity, which derived from surviving recipient T cells and thymic progenitors. Approximately two months post-transplant, alpha-beta T cells reportedly originated from several hundred expanded graft clones.

The library targeted TCRbeta and was prepared with unique molecular identifiers. One entry per CDR3 protein, called by TCRdb with MiXCR from the PCR reads. The table has hundreds of thousands of distinct CDR3 sequences, 15% to 20% seen once. Here the sequenced sample was PBMCs, mostly from graft donor cells, taken 360 days after TCRalphabeta/CD19-depleted stem cell transplant. The TCR sequence derives from a male patient aged 2-10 years who had a stem cell transplant for acute lymphoblastic leukemia, so the T cells may come from the graft donor.

The CDR3: CASSWAGGFNNEQFF. In DNA form, the CDR3 reads TGCGCCAGCAGTTGGGCAGGGGGATTCAACAATGAGCAGTTCTTC. The chain carries TRBV5-1 and TRBJ2-1; TRBD1 matches 7 bases. From germline, CDR1 is SGHRS and CDR2 YFSETQ. The trim removed 5 bases at V and 5 bases at J, leaving 10 bases unmatched. The CDR3 totals 15 residues.